The rows below give T cell receptor beta chains drawn from one sample of a study of PD-1 blockade in classical Hodgkin lymphoma. TCRdb keeps only in-frame clones here, not all; method: immunoSEQ multiplex PCR. The sample shows about 29,000 clones, less than 90% of them seen only once. The sample here was CD4+ T cells from blood, taken at baseline. These receptors came from a human donor with classical Hodgkin lymphoma. Each CDR3 is given with its conserved first and last residue. The D gene is left open where the match is weak. Size values are once, few and many counts, or a class for expanded clones, and some rows have none.

v_gene: TRBV9; j_gene: TRBJ1-3; abundance: -; d_gene: TRBD1; CDR3nt: TGTGCCAGCAGCGTAGCTTGGGACAGGCCCCACTTCTCTGGAAACACCATATATTTT; CDR3aa: CASSVAWDRPHFSGNTIYF
v_gene: TRBV11-2; j_gene: TRBJ2-3; abundance: -; d_gene: TRBD2; CDR3nt: TGTGCCAGCAGCTTAGGGGCGGGAGGGATCACAGATACGCAGTATTTT; CDR3aa: CASSLGAGGITDTQYF
v_gene: TRBV19; j_gene: TRBJ1-1; abundance: -; d_gene: -; CDR3nt: TGTGCCAGTAGTTCAACCCTAACGGGGAGAGGTCGGCACTCTGAAGCTTTCTTT; CDR3aa: CASSSTLTGRGRHSEAFF
v_gene: TRBV6-5; j_gene: TRBJ2-7; abundance: -; d_gene: -; CDR3nt: TGTGCCAGCAGCTCGGGGGGAGGGGGTTCCTACGAGCAGTACTTC; CDR3aa: CASSSGGGGSYEQYF
v_gene: TRBV5-5; j_gene: TRBJ2-7; abundance: -; d_gene: -; CDR3nt: TGTGCCAGCAGCTTGGTTGCGGGCGAAACCTACGAGCAGTACTTC; CDR3aa: CASSLVAGETYEQYF
v_gene: TRBV19; j_gene: TRBJ1-5; abundance: once; d_gene: -; CDR3nt: TGTGCCAGTAGTATAAGTCGTCGTCAGCCCCAGCATTTT; CDR3aa: CASSISRRQPQHF
v_gene: TRBV2; j_gene: TRBJ1-4; abundance: few; d_gene: -; CDR3nt: TGTGCCAGCAAGCGGGGCAGGGAGAGGGAAAAACTGTTTTTT; CDR3aa: CASKRGREREKLFF
v_gene: TRBV7-6; j_gene: TRBJ2-7; abundance: -; d_gene: -; CDR3nt: TGTGCCAGCAGCTCGGCGCGCAGCTCCTACGAGCAGTACTTC; CDR3aa: CASSSARSSYEQYF
v_gene: TRBV5-1; j_gene: TRBJ2-5; abundance: -; d_gene: TRBD2; CDR3nt: TGCGCCAGCAGCTTGAGTGGTAGCGGGAGTTTACAAGAGACCCAGTACTTC; CDR3aa: CASSLSGSGSLQETQYF
v_gene: TRBV1; j_gene: TRBJ2-7; abundance: once; d_gene: -; CDR3nt: TGCACCAGCAGCCGAGAATCGGACAGGGACTCCTACGAGCAGTACTTC; CDR3aa: CTSSRESDRDSYEQYF
v_gene: TRBV7-9; j_gene: TRBJ2-7; abundance: -; d_gene: TRBD1; CDR3nt: TGTGCCAGCAGCCAGTATCAACCGGGACAGGGAGGCGAGCAGTACTTC; CDR3aa: CASSQYQPGQGGEQYF
v_gene: TRBV7-9; j_gene: TRBJ1-5; abundance: -; d_gene: -; CDR3nt: TGTGCCAGCAGCTCATACAGGGAGGACCAGCCCCAGCATTTT; CDR3aa: CASSSYREDQPQHF
v_gene: TRBV30; j_gene: TRBJ1-5; abundance: few; d_gene: -; CDR3nt: TGTGCCTGGAGTGTAACCGGTCGTGATAGCAATCAGCCCCAGCATTTT; CDR3aa: CAWSVTGRDSNQPQHF
v_gene: TRBV7-9; j_gene: TRBJ2-7; abundance: -; d_gene: -; CDR3nt: TGTGCCAGCAGCACAACCGGGACAACGAGCTACGAGCAGTACTTC; CDR3aa: CASSTTGTTSYEQYF
v_gene: TRBV11-2; j_gene: TRBJ2-7; abundance: few; d_gene: -; CDR3nt: TGTGCCAGCAGCCCCCGACTAGCCTACGAGCAGTACTTC; CDR3aa: CASSPRLAYEQYF
v_gene: TRBV20-1; j_gene: TRBJ2-5; abundance: -; d_gene: -; CDR3nt: TGCAGTGCGTATGTGGGGGAGACCCAGTACTTC; CDR3aa: CSAYVGETQYF
v_gene: TRBV27; j_gene: TRBJ1-3; abundance: few; d_gene: -; CDR3nt: TGTGCCAGCAGTTCAGTGAGCTCTGGAAACACCATATATTTT; CDR3aa: CASSSVSSGNTIYF
v_gene: TRBV6-5; j_gene: TRBJ1-3; abundance: -; d_gene: -; CDR3nt: TGTGCCAGCAGGGATGCCACAGGGTTTGGAGACACCATATATTTT; CDR3aa: CASRDATGFGDTIYF
v_gene: TRBV19; j_gene: TRBJ1-1; abundance: -; d_gene: -; CDR3nt: TGTGCCAGTACCCCTAGGGGACGCACTGAAGCTTTCTTT; CDR3aa: CASTPRGRTEAFF
v_gene: TRBV19; j_gene: TRBJ2-3; abundance: -; d_gene: TRBD1; CDR3nt: TGTGCCAGTACTTACAGGGGGCAAGTCACAGATACGCAGTATTTT; CDR3aa: CASTYRGQVTDTQYF
v_gene: TRBV7-7; j_gene: TRBJ2-1; abundance: -; d_gene: -; CDR3nt: TGTGCCAGCAGCTTAAGTTCCCAGGGACGTCTGTTCTTC; CDR3aa: CASSLSSQGRLFF
v_gene: TRBV13; j_gene: TRBJ1-3; abundance: -; d_gene: -; CDR3nt: TGTGCCAGCGGGGTTCACGGTGGAAACACCATATATTTT; CDR3aa: CASGVHGGNTIYF
v_gene: TRBV5-6; j_gene: TRBJ1-2; abundance: -; d_gene: -; CDR3nt: TGTGCCAGCAGCTCAACTCCCGGGGGTGGAGGCTATGGCTACACCTTC; CDR3aa: CASSSTPGGGGYGYTF
v_gene: TRBV28; j_gene: TRBJ1-2; abundance: few; d_gene: -; CDR3nt: TGTGCCAGCAGCTCAATGGCAGGTCGTGACTATGGCTACACCTTC; CDR3aa: CASSSMAGRDYGYTF
v_gene: TRBV6-6; j_gene: TRBJ1-1; abundance: -; d_gene: TRBD1; CDR3nt: TGTGCCAGCAGTTCCCTAGGACAGGGGACCACTGAAGCTTTCTTT; CDR3aa: CASSSLGQGTTEAFF
v_gene: TRBV5-8; j_gene: TRBJ2-1; abundance: once; d_gene: -; CDR3nt: TGTGCCAGCAGCCTGGCAGGTATCTCCTACAATGAGCAGTTCTTC; CDR3aa: CASSLAGISYNEQFF
v_gene: TRBV11-2; j_gene: TRBJ1-3; abundance: few; d_gene: -; CDR3nt: TGTGCCAGCAGTTTGGCGGGGGCAGGTGGAAACACCATATATTTT; CDR3aa: CASSLAGAGGNTIYF
v_gene: TRBV7-2; j_gene: TRBJ2-2; abundance: -; d_gene: -; CDR3nt: TGTGCCAGCAGCCCGATTTTCTTCTCAGACACCGGGGAGCTGTTTTTT; CDR3aa: CASSPIFFSDTGELFF
v_gene: TRBV7-8; j_gene: TRBJ2-3; abundance: few; d_gene: -; CDR3nt: TGTGCCAGCAGCGGAAAGCGGAGTACGGCCACAGATACGCAGTATTTT; CDR3aa: CASSGKRSTATDTQYF
v_gene: TRBV2; j_gene: TRBJ2-7; abundance: -; d_gene: -; CDR3nt: TGTGCCAGCCAGGTGGGGGGAGGAACCTACGAGCAGTACTTC; CDR3aa: CASQVGGGTYEQYF
v_gene: TRBV28; j_gene: TRBJ2-6; abundance: -; d_gene: -; CDR3nt: TGTGCCAGCAGTTTAGCAGGGGCCGTAATCTCTGGGGCCAACGTCCTGACTTTC; CDR3aa: CASSLAGAVISGANVLTF
v_gene: TRBV29-1; j_gene: TRBJ1-2; abundance: -; d_gene: -; CDR3nt: TGCAGCGCGCAGGGCCCTGGCTACACCTTC; CDR3aa: CSAQGPGYTF
v_gene: TRBV19; j_gene: TRBJ2-7; abundance: -; d_gene: -; CDR3nt: TGTGCCAGTAGTGACAGAAGGAGCTACGAGCAGTACTTC; CDR3aa: CASSDRRSYEQYF
v_gene: TRBV5-1; j_gene: TRBJ2-2; abundance: -; d_gene: -; CDR3nt: TGCGCCAGCAGCTTGGTGGTGTCGGGTACCGGGGAGCTGTTTTTT; CDR3aa: CASSLVVSGTGELFF
v_gene: TRBV19; j_gene: TRBJ2-4; abundance: -; d_gene: -; CDR3nt: TGTGCCAGTAGTATAGGAGGGGGAGCCAAAAACATTCAGTACTTC; CDR3aa: CASSIGGGAKNIQYF
v_gene: TRBV6-5; j_gene: TRBJ2-3; abundance: once; d_gene: TRBD2; CDR3nt: TGTGCCAGCAGACGACTAGCGACTAGCACAGATACGCAGTATTTT; CDR3aa: CASRRLATSTDTQYF
v_gene: TRBV19; j_gene: TRBJ1-5; abundance: -; d_gene: TRBD1; CDR3nt: TGTGCCAGTAGTATCCCTCAAACAGGGGGCTGGCAGCCCCAGCATTTT; CDR3aa: CASSIPQTGGWQPQHF
v_gene: TRBV28; j_gene: TRBJ1-2; abundance: -; d_gene: TRBD1; CDR3nt: TGTGCCAGCAGTTTATGGTCCTCTACAGGGGACTATGGCTACACCTTC; CDR3aa: CASSLWSSTGDYGYTF
v_gene: TRBV6-1; j_gene: TRBJ1-5; abundance: -; d_gene: -; CDR3nt: TGTGCCAGCAGTGAAGACTTGGGGGATCAGCCCCAGCATTTT; CDR3aa: CASSEDLGDQPQHF
v_gene: TRBV4-3; j_gene: TRBJ2-3; abundance: -; d_gene: -; CDR3nt: TGCGCCAGCAGCCAAGGGGCGAGGGCCAGCACAGATACGCAGTATTTT; CDR3aa: CASSQGARASTDTQYF
v_gene: TRBV10-1; j_gene: TRBJ1-1; abundance: -; d_gene: TRBD1; CDR3nt: TGCGCCAGCAGTGACCCGGGACAGGGCGAAGCTTTCTTT; CDR3aa: CASSDPGQGEAFF